The sequence of this T cell receptor (beta chain) was determined in a study of PD-1 blockade in classical Hodgkin lymphoma. Regarding the study as a whole: There remain no defined causes for the repertoire differences, which possibly reflect disease activity or prior therapy. In CD4+ cells, TCR diversity went up significantly by C4D1, but in CD8+ cells it did not. Complete responders showed a baseline diversity that resembled the diversity of newly diagnosed patients.

TCRdb's copy holds only in-frame clones and misses some; the assay was immunoSEQ multiplex PCR. Counted here are roughly 49,000 clones, 90% occurring once; the ten biggest clones make up 14%. V lost 7 bases, J lost 4 bases, and 20 bases lay in between. Germline V gene data show CDR1 as MDHEN and CDR2 as SYDVKM. The CDR3 consists of 16 residues. This clone was found once. What it recognizes is unknown. Stated time point: cycle 4 day 1 (C4D1), after less than 7 weeks of nivolumab. Autologous stem cell transplantation was followed by relapse in every patient, and brentuximab vedotin exposure varied. The sequenced sample was peripheral blood mononuclear cells (PBMCs), obtained before the fourth cycle of nivolumab. V and J are TRBV28 and TRBJ1-5; tentatively, D is TRBD1 (6 bases). This TCR derives from a human donor with classical Hodgkin lymphoma. CDR3 nucleotides: TGTGCCAGCACCGAACGACGGACAGCCTATAATCAGCCCCAGCATTTT. Its translation is CASTERRTAYNQPQHF.